The clone carrying this TCR beta chain was observed at least ten times. Antigen: not known. It was RNA transcripts that yielded the amplified TCR beta CDR3 regions. Primed by the HTBI set, a first-round RT-PCR was run on the TCR CDR3. MiXCR, applied by TCRdb to the multiplex PCR reads, yields one record per CDR3 protein. The repertoire has some 560,000 distinct CDR3 sequences, 12% to 15% of them found once; the top ten carry around 13%. The data originate from a study of T cells in Graves' hyperthyroidism and ophthalmopathy. Study-wide background: Before any treatment, at initial diagnosis, peripheral blood was collected.

Diagnoses were made from clinical symptoms, serum measures (thyroxine and TRAb), thyroid ultrasound and orbital computed tomography. General study findings and limits: Most thyroid clonotypes expanded above 0.001 were also detected in blood.

The CDR3 is 10 amino acids. From germline, CDR1 is MDHEN and CDR2 SYDVKM. The rearrangement uses TRBV28 and TRBJ2-5; D is unresolved. The receptor comes from a middle-aged woman with Graves' hyperthyroidism. The material sequenced was blood. The CDR3 nucleotides read TGTGCTTCGGGCGTGGAGACCCAGTACTTC. It specifies CASGVETQYF.